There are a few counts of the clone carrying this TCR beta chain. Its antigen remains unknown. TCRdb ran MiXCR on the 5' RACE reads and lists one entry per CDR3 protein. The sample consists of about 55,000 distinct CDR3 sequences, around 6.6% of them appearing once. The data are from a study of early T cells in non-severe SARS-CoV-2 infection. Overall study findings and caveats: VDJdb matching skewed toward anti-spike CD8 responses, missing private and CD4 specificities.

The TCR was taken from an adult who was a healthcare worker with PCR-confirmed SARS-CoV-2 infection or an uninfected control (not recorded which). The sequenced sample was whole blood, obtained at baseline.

The CDR3: CASRRATGELFF. For the CDR3, the DNA is TGTGCCAGTAGGCGGGCGACCGGGGAGCTGTTTTTT. The chain recombines TRBV19 with TRBJ2-2, with a tentative D call TRBD2 (5 bases). Trimming took 6 bases from V and 5 from J, leaving 7 bases between them. The CDR3 is made up of 12 amino acids. The germline gives CDR1 LNHDA, CDR2 SQIVND (reference sequence). The full variable domain, rest sourced from reference TRBV19 and TRBJ2-2, is DGGITQSPKYLFRKEGQNVTLSCEQNLNHDAMYWYRQDPGQGLRLIYYSQIVNDFQKGDIAEGYSVSREKKESFPLTVTSAQKNPTAFYLCASRRATGELFFGEGSRLTVL.